Below, 28 T cell receptor beta chains from the same sample are listed, as sequenced in a study of cytomegalovirus exposure and HLA in healthy donors. In the PCR, 60 Vbeta and 13 Jbeta primers were used. Measured with immunoSEQ multiplex PCR; TCRdb has only the in-frame clones, and not every one. In the table there are some 190,000 clones, roughly three quarters of which are singletons. The sequencing sample was made of PBMCs. The receptors here all came from a young woman in good health and CMV-seronegative.

Only a few counts were recorded for this clone. The gene calls are TRBV6-1 and TRBJ1-1, with 7 bases aligning to TRBD1. Germline V CDR1 and CDR2: MNHNS, SASEGT. The CDR3 is 20 amino acids. V dropped 3 bases and J dropped 0; count of bases not matched to a gene: 19. In DNA form, the CDR3 reads TGTGCCAGCAGTGACCCAAGCCCTTCAGACAGGGAAACCCTGAACACTGAAGCTTTCTTT. Translating gives CASSDPSPSDRETLNTEAFF.

The V and J genes are TRBV18 and TRBJ2-5; 10 bases fit TRBD2. The DNA end favors TRBJ2-7, so the J call may be wrong. The CDR3 consists of 15 residues. CDR1 KGHSH and CDR2 LQKENI come from the germline V gene. The CDR3 region has the DNA TGTGCCAGCTCACCATTCACTAGCGGGGTCTACGAGCAGTACTTC. It yields the protein CASSPFTSGVYEQYF.

The rearrangement uses TRBV5-1 and TRBJ2-7; possibly TRBD1 for D (6 bases). CDR1 is SGHRS and CDR2 is YFSETQ in the germline V gene. CDR3 size: 13 residues. V shed 4 bases and J shed 5 bases, with 13 bases lying between them. The CDR3 bases are TGCGCCAGCAGCAAGCAGGGGAGACACGAGCAGTACTTC. Encoded protein: CASSKQGRHEQYF. The variable domain in full, completed from reference TRBV5-1 and TRBJ2-7, reads KAGVTQTPRYLIKTRGQQVTLSCSPISGHRSVSWYQQTPGQGLQFLFEYFSETQRNKGNFPGRFSGRQFSNSRSEMNVSTLELGDSALYLCASSKQGRHEQYFGPGTRLTVT.

The V call is TRBV27, the J call TRBJ2-7, with TRBD2 as a possible D gene (6 bases). Germline V CDR1 and CDR2: MNHEY, SMNVEV (reference sequence). This CDR3 has 15 amino acids. Trimming took 3 bases from V and 0 from J, leaving 12 bases between them. The CDR3 DNA reads TGTGCCAGCAGTTTGACTAGACCGACCTCCTACGAGCAGTACTTC. Protein product: CASSLTRPTSYEQYF.

The chain carries TRBV19 and TRBJ1-6, with 8 bases identical to TRBD1. There are 15 residues in the CDR3. After removal of 6 bases from V and 8 bases from J, the junction contained 9 bases not matched to a gene. Germline V CDR1 and CDR2: LNHDA, SQIVND (reference sequence). The DNA for the CDR3 is TGTGCCAGTAGGAACCCAGGGGGCAGTTATTCACCCCTCCACTTT. Translation gives CASRNPGGSYSPLHF.

V usage is TRBV15 and J usage is TRBJ1-4, with D perhaps matching TRBD1 (5 bases). Germline V gene data show CDR1 as LNHNV and CDR2 as YYDKDF (reference sequence). The CDR3 extends over 17 amino acids. Trimming took off 2 bases at V and 2 bases at J, with 15 bases between the two ends. The CDR3 bases are TGTGCCACCAGCAGACAACAGGTAGAGGCGACTAATGAAAAACTGTTTTTT. This codes for CATSRQQVEATNEKLFF.

This clone turned up a few times. The chain combines TRBV5-6 with TRBJ2-7, with a weak D call TRBD2 (6 bases). CDR1 is SGHDT, CDR2 YYEEEE, per germline. Trimming shortened V by 3 bases and J by 0 bases, and 13 bases separated the two germline ends. This CDR3 is 15 amino acids long. CDR3 sequence: CASSSVGGSSYEQYF. Written as DNA, the CDR3 is TGTGCCAGCAGCTCGGTCGGGGGTAGCTCCTACGAGCAGTACTTC.

The J gene is TRBJ2-5, the V gene TRBV11-3; 8 nucleotides match TRBD2. The CDR3 covers 17 residues. Unmatched junction bases numbered 8, after V lost 1 base and J lost 1 base. Germline V gene data show CDR1 as SGHNT and CDR2 as YENEEA. This CDR3 is CASSLGITSGPQETQYF. Written as DNA, the CDR3 is TGTGCCAGCAGCTTAGGGATAACTAGCGGTCCCCAAGAGACCCAGTACTTC.

Only one count was recorded for this clone. J is TRBJ1-4 and V is TRBV5-1; TRBD1 matches 7 bases. The CDR3 sequence is 15 residues long. Germline trimming cut 4 bases from V and 4 bases from J; bases unmatched to any gene: 7. Germline CDR1 reads SGHRS; CDR2 reads YFSETQ. CDR3 coding DNA: TGCGCCAGCAGCACAGGACAGGTCCTTAATGAAAAACTGTTTTTT. Amino acid sequence: CASSTGQVLNEKLFF.

A word on this clone: It is unclear where the CDR3 begins or ends on the DNA, so no DNA is shown, and the CDR3 is as TCRdb lists it. This chain connects TRBV27 to TRBJ1-5; the table's D call of TRBD1 was not tested on the DNA. The germline V gene has CDR1 MNHEY and CDR2 SMNVEV (reference sequence). The CDR3 extends over 14 residues, inclusive of both ends. The CDR3 sequence: CASSSSTGNQPQHF.

This chain's CDR3 is CASSLHSGTYYEQYF. CDR3 DNA sequence: TGCGCCAGCAGCCTCCATAGCGGGACCTACTACGAGCAGTACTTC. V and J are TRBV4-1 and TRBJ2-7; TRBD2 agrees at 8 bases. The junction had 8 bases not matched to a gene; V was cut back by 4 bases and J by 3 bases. Germline V lookup: CDR1 MGHRA, CDR2 YSYEKL. The CDR3 covers 15 residues.

The CDR3 sequence is CASTPGGVMNTEAFF. DNA for the CDR3: TGTGCCAGCACTCCAGGCGGGGTAATGAACACTGAAGCTTTCTTT. The chain employs TRBV28 and TRBJ1-1; D call uncertain. V was cut by 7 bases and J by 0 bases, with 15 bases left in between. This CDR3 is built from 15 residues. From germline, CDR1 is MDHEN and CDR2 SYDVKM.

The rearrangement links TRBV14 to TRBJ2-1; a weak D match, TRBD2 (5 bases). The V end was cut by 4 bases, the J end by 9 bases, with 10 bases between. Per germline, CDR1 SGHDN and CDR2 FVKESK. CDR3 length equals 12 residues. DNA for the CDR3: TGTGCCAGCAGCCCCTTGAGCGGTGAGCAGTTCTTC. Amino acid sequence: CASSPLSGEQFF. Using reference TRBV14 and TRBJ2-1 for the parts outside the CDR3, the full variable domain is EAGVTQFPSHSVIEKGQTVTLRCDPISGHDNLYWYRRVMGKEIKFLLHFVKESKQDESGMPNNRFLAERTGGTYSTLKVQPAELEDSGVYFCASSPLSGEQFFGPGTRLTVL.

The rearrangement joins TRBV5-1 to TRBJ2-7, with 8 nucleotides matching TRBD1. Germline V CDR1 and CDR2: SGHRS, YFSETQ. The CDR3 loop spans 14 amino acids. V dropped 0 bases and J dropped 3; count of bases not matched to a gene: 2. For the CDR3, the DNA is TGCGCCAGCAGCTTGGTCACAGGGGGCTACGAGCAGTACTTC. Encoded protein: CASSLVTGGYEQYF.

This clone occurred a few times. The chain joins TRBV7-2 to TRBJ2-1, with unresolved D. The CDR3 extends over 13 amino acids. V was pared by 5 bases and J by 9 bases, with 14 bases between. Germline V gene data show CDR1 as SGHTA and CDR2 as FQGNSA. In nucleotides, the CDR3 is TGTGCCAGCAGCCCAAACCCAGCGATTGAGCAGTTCTTC. Translation gives CASSPNPAIEQFF.

This clone has a single count. This chain joins TRBV9 and TRBJ1-1, with 8 bases fitting TRBD1. The CDR3 is made up of 15 amino acids. Germline V gene data show CDR1 as SGDLS and CDR2 as YYNGEE. V gave up 1 base and J gave up 6 bases; unmatched junction bases: 8. The CDR3, as DNA: TGTGCCAGCAGCGTATCCGGGACAGGAGGCGCTGAAGCTTTCTTT. This codes for CASSVSGTGGAEAFF.

This clone was picked up one time. The chain links TRBV5-1 to TRBJ2-6; weak D call: TRBD1 (5 bases). CDR1 is SGHRS, CDR2 YFSETQ, per germline. Trimming left V 0 bases short and J 2 bases short, with 6 bases between. This CDR3 is 15 amino acids long. The CDR3 reads CASSLEGTGANVLTF. CDR3 coding DNA: TGCGCCAGCAGCTTGGAGGGGACTGGGGCCAACGTCCTGACTTTC.

This chain uses TRBV27 with TRBJ2-7; 9 bases line up with TRBD1. Trimming at V came to 7 bases and at J to 0 bases, leaving 7 bases not matched to a gene. The CDR3 has 15 amino acids. Looked up from germline, CDR1 is MNHEY and CDR2 is SMNVEV (reference sequence). The CDR3 DNA sequence: TGTGCCAGCACCCCGACAGGGGGAGCCTCCTACGAGCAGTACTTC. Residues: CASTPTGGASYEQYF.

The rearrangement joins TRBV30 to TRBJ2-7; D gene ambiguous. CDR3 length: 14 residues. Germline assignment: CDR1 GTSNPN and CDR2 SVGIG (reference sequence). V lost 0 bases and J 1 base, leaving 10 bases between the germline ends. Written as DNA, the CDR3 is TGTGCCTGGAGTGTATCGAACTTGTCCTACGAGCAGTACTTC. Translating gives CAWSVSNLSYEQYF. Together with reference TRBV30 and TRBJ2-7, the CDR3 gives the full variable domain: SQTIHQWPATLVQPVGSPLSLECTVEGTSNPNLYWYRQAAGRGLQLLFYSVGIGQISSEVPQNLSASRPQDRQFILSSKKLLLSDSGFYLCAWSVSNLSYEQYFGPGTRLTVT.

The gene calls are TRBV19 and TRBJ1-1; D is undetermined. Looked up from germline, CDR1 is LNHDA and CDR2 is SQIVND (reference sequence). This CDR3 is built from 15 residues. V lost 2 bases to trimming and J lost 0 bases, with 10 bases between them. The CDR3 sequence: CASSISRELNTEAFF. In nucleotides, the CDR3 is TGTGCCAGTAGTATATCTAGGGAGTTGAACACTGAAGCTTTCTTT.

This chain uses TRBV6-5 with TRBJ1-2, with D possibly matching TRBD1 (5 bases). Germline V gives CDR1 MNHEY, CDR2 SVGAGI. V was cut by 0 bases and J by 8 bases, with 19 bases left in between. The CDR3 runs 16 residues. The chain's CDR3 is CASSYSNYDSQEGYTF. In nucleotides, the CDR3 is TGTGCCAGCAGTTACTCAAATTATGACAGCCAGGAAGGCTACACCTTC.

The rearrangement links TRBV7-2 to TRBJ2-7; D is unresolved. The CDR3 has 12 residues. V was trimmed by 4 bases and J by 2 bases, leaving 6 bases between them. Germline assignment: CDR1 SGHTA and CDR2 FQGNSA. The CDR3, as DNA: TGTGCCAGCAGCTCTAATGCCTACGAGCAGTACTTC. Its protein is CASSSNAYEQYF.

V and J are TRBV28 and TRBJ2-7; 8 nucleotides line up with TRBD2. J lost 4 bases, V lost 8 bases, and 4 bases had no gene match. Germline V gives CDR1 MDHEN, CDR2 SYDVKM. This CDR3 comprises 12 residues. The CDR3 protein is CASVAGKYEQYF. CDR3 DNA: TGTGCCAGCGTAGCGGGAAAGTACGAGCAGTACTTC.

The chain is built from TRBV2 and TRBJ1-2, with unresolved D. In germline, CDR1 is SNHLY, CDR2 FYNNEI. The CDR3 contains 11 residues. The ends were cut back, 3 bases at V and 8 bases at J, with 7 bases in the middle. The CDR3 loop is CASSEFSGYTF. CDR3 coding DNA: TGTGCCAGCAGTGAGTTTTCAGGCTACACCTTC.

The chain employs TRBV7-2 and TRBJ2-3, with TRBD2 as a possible D gene (6 bases). CDR1 and CDR2 from the germline V gene are SGHTA and FQGNSA. The CDR3 is 15 residues long. The germline V and J ends were trimmed by 3 bases and 2 bases, with 12 bases remaining between them. The chain's CDR3 is CASSFSSGYTDTQYF. The CDR3 coding sequence is TGTGCCAGCAGCTTTTCAAGCGGGTACACAGATACGCAGTATTTT.

The gene calls are TRBV19 and TRBJ1-5, with a tentative D call TRBD1 (5 bases). Germline V gene lookup returns CDR1 LNHDA and CDR2 SQIVND (reference sequence). V shed 3 bases and J shed 0 bases, with 9 bases lying between them. The CDR3 runs to 15 residues. The CDR3 region is CASSMGGYSNQPQHF. Written as DNA, the CDR3 is TGTGCCAGTAGTATGGGGGGGTATAGCAATCAGCCCCAGCATTTT.

The chain combines TRBV28 with TRBJ2-7; 9 bases match TRBD2. In germline, CDR1 is MDHEN, CDR2 SYDVKM. Trimming cost V 8 bases and J 1 base; bases outside gene matches: 6. The CDR3 length is 14 residues. The DNA for the CDR3 is TGTGCCAGCCGAAGTAGCGGGGGTTCCTACGAGCAGTACTTC. Protein product: CASRSSGGSYEQYF.

This clone was recorded only once. The chain is built from TRBV27 and TRBJ1-1; D unclear. There are 13 residues in the CDR3. Germline CDR1 and CDR2: MNHEY and SMNVEV (reference sequence). V dropped 3 bases and J dropped 8 bases, with 13 bases sitting between them. The CDR3 coding sequence is TGTGCCAGCAGTTTTGGCGGGCCGGGGGAAGCTTTCTTT. This gives the protein CASSFGGPGEAFF.